The rows below give T cell receptor beta chains drawn from one sample of a study of blood T cell repertoires in COVID-19. Profiling relied on immunoSEQ multiplex PCR, and the TCRdb table lists in-frame clones only, not all of them. The data hold some 100,000 clones, with under 90% observed a single time. The sample taken for sequencing was peripheral blood. Source of these receptors: a woman between 65 and 79 years old with acute or convalescent COVID-19. The CDR3 runs from the conserved cysteine through the conserved F or W. Each record gives: V gene, J gene, clone size, D gene, CDR3 protein, CDR3 DNA. The D gene is left open where the match is weak. Size tells how often a clone was seen (once, few, many) or the class of an expanded clone, and some rows leave it out.

TRBV6-1	TRBJ1-2	.	TRBD1	CASSEQGALGYTF	TGTGCCAGCAGTGAACAGGGGGCGCTTGGCTACACCTTC
TRBV6-2/TRBV6-3	TRBJ2-1	.	TRBD2	CASSERGLTYNEQFF	TGTGCCAGCAGTGAGCGGGGTCTGACCTACAATGAGCAGTTCTTC
TRBV11-2	TRBJ2-1	.	TRBD2	CASRSLAGGEQFF	TGTGCCAGCAGATCTCTAGCGGGAGGAGAGCAGTTCTTC
TRBV6-5	TRBJ2-2	.	TRBD2	CASSYMAGVRTGELFF	TGTGCCAGCAGTTACATGGCGGGAGTTCGTACCGGGGAGCTGTTTTTT
TRBV27	TRBJ2-2	.	TRBD1	CASTTGTGYSGELFF	TGTGCCAGCACTACCGGGACAGGGTACTCCGGGGAGCTGTTTTTT
TRBV7-6	TRBJ1-4	.	TRBD1	CASSLGDRGNEKLFF	TGTGCCAGCAGCTTAGGTGACAGGGGGAACGAAAAACTGTTTTTT
TRBV2	TRBJ2-1	once	TRBD2	CASRPGTSGYNEQFF	TGTGCCAGCAGGCCCGGGACTAGCGGCTACAATGAGCAGTTCTTC
TRBV6-1	TRBJ2-2	.	.	CASSARGPPNTGELFF	TGTGCCAGCAGTGCCAGGGGACCCCCGAACACCGGGGAGCTGTTTTTT
TRBV28	TRBJ2-6	once	.	CASSLVLGASGANVLTF	TGTGCCAGCAGTTTAGTTTTGGGGGCCTCTGGGGCCAACGTCCTGACTTTC
TRBV5-1	TRBJ2-7	.	.	CASSLGSRSSYEQYF	TGCGCCAGCAGCTTGGGCTCAAGGAGCTCCTACGAGCAGTACTTC
TRBV7-6	TRBJ1-4	.	TRBD1	CASRKILGGGTGDEKLFF	TGTGCCAGCAGAAAAATTTTGGGGGGCGGGACAGGGGACGAAAAACTGTTTTTT
TRBV5-6	TRBJ1-1	.	TRBD1	CASTSGGTANTEAFF	TGTGCCAGCACATCAGGTGGGACAGCTAACACTGAAGCTTTCTTT
TRBV5-1	TRBJ2-6	.	TRBD1	CASSWPTGVGANVLTF	TGCGCCAGCAGCTGGCCAACAGGGGTCGGGGCCAACGTCCTGACTTTC
TRBV3-1/TRBV3-2	TRBJ1-6	.	.	CASSHGPQGSPLHF	TGTGCCAGCAGCCATGGTCCACAGGGTTCACCCCTCCACTTT
TRBV11-3	TRBJ2-1	.	TRBD2	CASSPHWASGGGRSYNEQFF	TGTGCCAGCAGCCCCCACTGGGCTAGCGGGGGGGGTCGATCCTACAATGAGCAGTTCTTC
TRBV28	TRBJ2-7	.	TRBD1	CASREAGTGQYEQYF	TGTGCCAGCAGAGAGGCCGGGACAGGGCAGTACGAGCAGTACTTC
TRBV19	TRBJ1-5	.	TRBD1	CASSTNRGNQPQHF	TGTGCCAGTAGTACCAACAGGGGGAATCAGCCCCAGCATTTT
TRBV6-1	TRBJ1-5	once	.	CASSEARGDQPQHF	TGTGCCAGCAGTGAGGCCCGGGGGGATCAGCCCCAGCATTTT
TRBV28	TRBJ2-3	.	TRBD2	CASSDPGLALFRTDTQYF	TGTGCCAGCAGTGACCCTGGACTAGCCCTTTTCCGCACAGATACGCAGTATTTT
TRBV5-1	TRBJ2-1	.	TRBD2	CASGLAGYNEQFF	TGCGCCAGCGGACTAGCGGGATACAATGAGCAGTTCTTC
TRBV5-1	TRBJ1-5	.	.	CASSLQGNWDQPQHF	TGCGCCAGCAGCTTACAGGGTAATTGGGATCAGCCCCAGCATTTT
TRBV28	TRBJ1-2	once	TRBD1	CASISRDRDYGYTF	TGTGCCAGCATAAGTCGGGACAGGGACTATGGCTACACCTTC
TRBV3-1/TRBV3-2	TRBJ2-1	.	TRBD2	CASSPTSGRAPYNEQFF	TGTGCCAGCAGCCCGACTAGCGGGAGAGCCCCCTACAATGAGCAGTTCTTC
TRBV6-5	TRBJ1-2	.	TRBD1	CASSQRTGGGYGYTF	TGTGCCAGCAGCCAGAGGACAGGGGGGGGCTATGGCTACACCTTC
TRBV7-2	TRBJ2-7	once	TRBD2	CASSYTSANTYEQYF	TGTGCCAGCAGCTACACTAGCGCGAACACCTACGAGCAGTACTTC
TRBV7-9	TRBJ1-1	.	.	CASSLGGGTEAFF	TGTGCCAGCAGCTTAGGAGGGGGCACTGAAGCTTTCTTT
TRBV5-8	TRBJ2-2	.	TRBD2	CASRGLAGGRNTGELFF	TGTGCCAGCAGGGGACTAGCGGGGGGGCGAAACACCGGGGAGCTGTTTTTT
TRBV6-5	TRBJ1-5	.	.	CASSYADGLNQPQHF	TGTGCCAGCAGTTACGCAGACGGGTTGAATCAGCCCCAGCATTTT
TRBV28	TRBJ1-1	few	.	CASSPWEGKGTLEAFF	TGTGCCAGCAGTCCATGGGAGGGGAAGGGAACCCTTGAAGCTTTCTTT